Listed below are T cell receptor beta chains from one sample, sequenced in a study of shared clonotypes between healthy human individuals. Sequenced by immunoSEQ multiplex PCR; TCRdb stores in-frame clones only, minus some. Here the sample spans about 680,000 clones, approximately 79% being singletons. Sequencing was done on a sample of memory CD4+ T cells sorted from blood. These receptors all stem from a woman between 25 and 40 years old in good health. CDR3s include the opening cysteine and the closing phenylalanine or tryptophan. The size field is filled for only some rows; it gives once, few, many or a size class.

TRBJ2-2	17	TRBV27	-	CASSSLLTGIVTGELFF
TRBJ1-1	14	TRBV12-5	-	CASGLGPGSGEAFF
TRBJ2-6	17	TRBV7-8	few	CASSLAGTSSGANVLTF
TRBJ2-7	14	TRBV30	few	CAWSVQGGTYEQYF
TRBJ2-1	15	TRBV29-1	few	CSVVLGTSGTNEQFF
TRBJ2-7	15	TRBV7-9	-	CASSSQGRARNEQYF
TRBJ1-4	14	TRBV29-1	-	CSVELTGLREKLFF
TRBJ2-7	15	TRBV27	-	CASSPRTGGTYEQYF
TRBJ1-1	11	TRBV2	-	CASGSGGRPFF
TRBJ2-7	15	TRBV19	-	CASSIGPAGSYEQYF
TRBJ1-4	15	TRBV5-1	-	CASSPLGETNEKLFF
TRBJ1-2	12	TRBV27	-	CASTGDIHGYTF
TRBJ2-2	14	TRBV28	few	CASSSPGDTGELFF
TRBJ2-3	13	TRBV6-6	-	CASSYRPTDTQYF
TRBJ1-3	14	TRBV30	-	CAYLPGNWGNTIYF
TRBJ2-5	16	TRBV6-5	few	CASSYSRGPSQETQYF
TRBJ1-5	18	TRBV4-2	-	CASSQYFLGTGSNQPQHF
TRBJ2-5	11	TRBV5-1	-	CASSFLETQYF
TRBJ1-1	14	TRBV6-5	-	CASSPRTGNTEAFF
TRBJ1-4	16	TRBV5-1	once	CASKGQGAATNEKLFF
TRBJ1-1	15	TRBV6-4	-	CASNGAGSFPYEAFF
TRBJ2-3	15	TRBV10-3	-	CAISGLATTTDTQYF
TRBJ2-7	14	TRBV6-1	-	CASSSSGSSYEQYF
TRBJ1-2	15	TRBV10-3	-	CAISEPPTVSYGYTF
TRBJ2-7	13	TRBV29-1	-	CSVRQGSSYEQYF
TRBJ2-5	13	TRBV29-1	-	CSVEQGGGQTQYF
TRBJ1-1	16	TRBV5-4	-	CASSPSSLFSNTEAFF
TRBJ2-5	17	TRBV5-4	-	CASSWGPGTGGSETQYF
TRBJ2-7	12	TRBV7-9	-	CASGGGLYEQYF
TRBJ2-7	14	TRBV5-1	-	CASSGVGRENEQYF
TRBJ1-2	13	TRBV6-6	once	CASSLGQLLGYTF
TRBJ2-2	14	TRBV19	-	CASSISGQPGELFF
TRBJ2-1	16	TRBV5-4	once	CASSTTSGSWYNEQFF
TRBJ2-2	14	TRBV2	few	CASSPQGYGGELFF
TRBJ2-2	14	TRBV19	few	CASSIGEGYGELFF
TRBJ2-1	13	TRBV29-1	-	CSVELQGGGEQFF
TRBJ1-2	13	TRBV14	-	CASSSSRTAGYTF
TRBJ2-2	12	TRBV6-1	-	CASRNEGGELFF
TRBJ1-1	13	TRBV2	-	CASNHEGSTEAFF
TRBJ2-3	13	TRBV5-6	-	CASSYLRADTQYF
TRBJ1-5	16	TRBV6-1	-	CASREALRGSGQPQHF